This is a list of T cell receptor beta chains from one sample in a study of cytomegalovirus exposure and HLA in healthy donors. Profiled with immunoSEQ multiplex PCR; TCRdb holds only in-frame clones, not every one. The sample contains some 120,000 clones, about 80% of which appear only once. Source material: PBMCs. These receptor sequences come from a female donor in good health and CMV-seronegative. Both conserved end residues are part of each CDR3. The order of the fields is D gene, V gene, J gene, clone size, CDR3 DNA, CDR3 protein. The D gene is left open where the match is weak. Not every row has a clone size; where given, it reads once, few, many or a size class.

d_gene: .
v_gene: TRBV7-9
j_gene: TRBJ2-2
abundance: few
CDR3nt: TGTGCCACCTTCGCCGGGGAGCTGTTTTTT
CDR3aa: CATFAGELFF

d_gene: TRBD1
v_gene: TRBV15
j_gene: TRBJ1-1
abundance: once
CDR3nt: TGTGCCACCAGCAGAGTTACAGGGGGATACACTGAAGCTTTCTTT
CDR3aa: CATSRVTGGYTEAFF

d_gene: TRBD2
v_gene: TRBV2
j_gene: TRBJ2-3
abundance: .
CDR3nt: TGTGCCCTCCAAGCGGGGCTGCAAGTTGGAGATACGCAGTATTTT
CDR3aa: CALQAGLQVGDTQYF

d_gene: .
v_gene: TRBV19
j_gene: TRBJ1-6
abundance: .
CDR3nt: TGTGCCAGTAGTATGAAGGGCGGGGGCTCACCCCTCCACTTT
CDR3aa: CASSMKGGGSPLHF

d_gene: TRBD2
v_gene: TRBV25-1
j_gene: TRBJ2-3
abundance: .
CDR3nt: TGTGCCAGCAGTGCGGGACTAGCGGGGGACACAGATACGCAGTATTTT
CDR3aa: CASSAGLAGDTDTQYF

d_gene: TRBD2
v_gene: TRBV7-3
j_gene: TRBJ2-5
abundance: .
CDR3nt: TGTGCCAGCAGCTTAAGCGGGGGGGCCACCGAGACCCAGTACTTC
CDR3aa: CASSLSGGATETQYF

d_gene: .
v_gene: TRBV10-3
j_gene: TRBJ2-1
abundance: .
CDR3nt: TGTGCCATCAGTGATTCCCTAGAAGACAATGAGCAGTTCTTC
CDR3aa: CAISDSLEDNEQFF

d_gene: .
v_gene: TRBV6-1
j_gene: TRBJ2-1
abundance: .
CDR3nt: TGTGCCAGCAGTGCAGAATCCTACAATGAGCAGTTCTTC
CDR3aa: CASSAESYNEQFF

d_gene: .
v_gene: TRBV7-9
j_gene: TRBJ1-1
abundance: .
CDR3nt: TGTGCCAGCAGTTCCGACCTGGTGGGGAGCGGATTGGCTTTCTTT
CDR3aa: CASSSDLVGSGLAFF

d_gene: .
v_gene: TRBV30
j_gene: TRBJ1-1
abundance: few
CDR3nt: TGTGCCTGGCAGACAGACGAGGTTACGAACACTGAAGCTTTCTTT
CDR3aa: CAWQTDEVTNTEAFF

d_gene: .
v_gene: TRBV18
j_gene: TRBJ1-1
abundance: .
CDR3nt: TGTGCCAGCTCACCTACAGAAAACACTGAAGCTTTCTTT
CDR3aa: CASSPTENTEAFF

d_gene: .
v_gene: TRBV4-1
j_gene: TRBJ2-1
abundance: .
CDR3nt: TGCGCCAGCAGCCAAGATGTGGACACCGGAATGTACAATGAGCAGTTCTTC
CDR3aa: CASSQDVDTGMYNEQFF

d_gene: TRBD2
v_gene: TRBV29-1
j_gene: TRBJ2-1
abundance: .
CDR3nt: TGCAGCGTTGACGGGGGGGTCTACCCGAATGAGCAGTTCTTC
CDR3aa: CSVDGGVYPNEQFF

d_gene: .
v_gene: TRBV4-1
j_gene: TRBJ1-4
abundance: .
CDR3nt: TGCGCCAGCAGCCAAGAAGAGGCTTCTGCAACTAATGAAAAACTGTTTTTT
CDR3aa: CASSQEEASATNEKLFF

d_gene: .
v_gene: TRBV5-1
j_gene: TRBJ1-2
abundance: .
CDR3nt: TGCGCCAGCAGCCAGCAAGACGGCGGGGGTGGCCTTTGGGGCTACACCTTC
CDR3aa: CASSQQDGGGGLWGYTF

d_gene: TRBD2
v_gene: TRBV10-3
j_gene: TRBJ2-5
abundance: .
CDR3nt: TGTGCCATCAGTGCCGTTTCTAGCGGGGGGCCCCAAGAGACCCAGTACTTC
CDR3aa: CAISAVSSGGPQETQYF

d_gene: .
v_gene: TRBV9
j_gene: TRBJ2-5
abundance: .
CDR3nt: TGTGCCAGCAGCGTAGGCACTACCCAAGAGACCCAGTACTTC
CDR3aa: CASSVGTTQETQYF

d_gene: .
v_gene: TRBV5-1
j_gene: TRBJ2-3
abundance: .
CDR3nt: TGCGCCAGCAGCTTGGACACCACAGATACGCAGTATTTT
CDR3aa: CASSLDTTDTQYF

d_gene: .
v_gene: TRBV7-6
j_gene: TRBJ2-7
abundance: .
CDR3nt: TGTGCCAGCAGCTTTGGAGGCTCCTACGAGCAGTACTTC
CDR3aa: CASSFGGSYEQYF

d_gene: TRBD2
v_gene: TRBV2
j_gene: TRBJ2-5
abundance: once
CDR3nt: TGTGCCAGCTTTGCGGGGGGGCAAGAGACCCAGTACTTC
CDR3aa: CASFAGGQETQYF

d_gene: .
v_gene: TRBV6-1
j_gene: TRBJ2-7
abundance: .
CDR3nt: TGTGCCAGCAGTGAGGAGGGAGGCTCCGGACCCTACGAGCAGTACTTC
CDR3aa: CASSEEGGSGPYEQYF

d_gene: TRBD2
v_gene: TRBV5-4
j_gene: TRBJ2-1
abundance: .
CDR3nt: TGTGCCAGCAGCTTGGTTAGCGGGGGGAGCATATACAATGAGCAGTTCTTC
CDR3aa: CASSLVSGGSIYNEQFF

d_gene: .
v_gene: TRBV9
j_gene: TRBJ1-6
abundance: .
CDR3nt: TGTGCCAGCAGCGTTGGGCCTATGGGGGCACCCAATTCACCCCTCCACTTT
CDR3aa: CASSVGPMGAPNSPLHF

d_gene: .
v_gene: TRBV2
j_gene: TRBJ1-2
abundance: few
CDR3nt: TGTGCCAGCAGTGCGGGGGATTCGGACTATGGCTACACCTTC
CDR3aa: CASSAGDSDYGYTF

d_gene: TRBD2
v_gene: TRBV4-1
j_gene: TRBJ2-1
abundance: once
CDR3nt: TGCGCCAGCAGCAAAAACTTTCCCGTGGGGGGGAGCTCCTACAATGAGCAGTTCTTC
CDR3aa: CASSKNFPVGGSSYNEQFF

d_gene: .
v_gene: TRBV6-5
j_gene: TRBJ1-2
abundance: .
CDR3nt: TGTGCCAGCAGCCAAACCACATCTTACTATGGCTACACCTTC
CDR3aa: CASSQTTSYYGYTF

d_gene: .
v_gene: TRBV7-2
j_gene: TRBJ2-7
abundance: .
CDR3nt: TGTGCCAGCAGCTTAGGTAACACCTACGAGCAGTACTTC
CDR3aa: CASSLGNTYEQYF

d_gene: .
v_gene: TRBV7-2
j_gene: TRBJ2-3
abundance: once
CDR3nt: TGTGCCAGCAGGAGAACTGATACGCAGTATTTT
CDR3aa: CASRRTDTQYF

d_gene: TRBD2
v_gene: TRBV27
j_gene: TRBJ2-1
abundance: once
CDR3nt: TGTGCCAGCAGCAGGGGGACTAGCGGGGGGTACGAGCAGTTCTTC
CDR3aa: CASSRGTSGGYEQFF

d_gene: TRBD2
v_gene: TRBV5-1
j_gene: TRBJ2-5
abundance: .
CDR3nt: TGCGCCAGCAGCACAGCGGGGGGGCAAGAGACCCAGTACTTC
CDR3aa: CASSTAGGQETQYF

d_gene: .
v_gene: TRBV27
j_gene: TRBJ1-2
abundance: .
CDR3nt: TGTGCCAGCAGTTTTTCCACAGGGAACCTCCCCTACACCTTC
CDR3aa: CASSFSTGNLPYTF

d_gene: .
v_gene: TRBV6-6
j_gene: TRBJ2-2
abundance: few
CDR3nt: TGTGCCAGGGTGTTTGGCTCAGGGACCGGGGAGCTGTTTTTT
CDR3aa: CARVFGSGTGELFF

d_gene: .
v_gene: TRBV11-2
j_gene: TRBJ2-5
abundance: .
CDR3nt: TGTGCCAGCAGCCCGAGGGACGGGAGAGGAGAGACCCAGTACTTC
CDR3aa: CASSPRDGRGETQYF

d_gene: .
v_gene: TRBV19
j_gene: TRBJ2-4
abundance: .
CDR3nt: TGTGCCTCCCGCAACAATGCGGACATTCAGTACTTC
CDR3aa: CASRNNADIQYF

d_gene: TRBD1
v_gene: TRBV6-6
j_gene: TRBJ1-1
abundance: .
CDR3nt: TGTGCCAGCAGTTACGGGACAGACACTGAAGCTTTCTTT
CDR3aa: CASSYGTDTEAFF

d_gene: .
v_gene: TRBV20-1
j_gene: TRBJ2-5
abundance: .
CDR3nt: TGCAGTGCTAGTACCGGGACCCAGTACTTC
CDR3aa: CSASTGTQYF

d_gene: TRBD2
v_gene: TRBV6-4
j_gene: TRBJ2-1
abundance: once
CDR3nt: TGTGCCAGCAGTGACTCTCCCCTAATAGCGGGGGGGCCCCGTGAGCAGTTCTTC
CDR3aa: CASSDSPLIAGGPREQFF

d_gene: TRBD1
v_gene: TRBV27
j_gene: TRBJ1-2
abundance: .
CDR3nt: TGTGCCAGCAGTCCGCCAGGACAGGGCCTCTATGGCTACACCTTC
CDR3aa: CASSPPGQGLYGYTF

d_gene: .
v_gene: TRBV30
j_gene: TRBJ2-7
abundance: .
CDR3nt: TGTGCCTGCGGACTCGGACTTTACGAGCAGTACTTC
CDR3aa: CACGLGLYEQYF

d_gene: TRBD2
v_gene: TRBV14
j_gene: TRBJ2-3
abundance: .
CDR3nt: TGTGCCAGCAGCCAACTACTACTAGCGGGGCCCGGGGATACGCAGTATTTT
CDR3aa: CASSQLLLAGPGDTQYF

d_gene: .
v_gene: TRBV2
j_gene: TRBJ1-2
abundance: .
CDR3nt: TGTGCCAGCAGTGAGGTCGGGCGGGGGCGCGATGGCTACACCTTC
CDR3aa: CASSEVGRGRDGYTF

d_gene: TRBD1
v_gene: TRBV7-9
j_gene: TRBJ1-1
abundance: .
CDR3nt: TGTGCCAGCAGCTTAGCGCGGGACAGGGGGAACACTGAAGCTTTCTTT
CDR3aa: CASSLARDRGNTEAFF

d_gene: TRBD1
v_gene: TRBV5-4
j_gene: TRBJ1-1
abundance: .
CDR3nt: TGTGCCAGCAGCTCTGAGGGGGCCCAAACTGAAGCTTTCTTT
CDR3aa: CASSSEGAQTEAFF

d_gene: .
v_gene: TRBV29-1
j_gene: TRBJ1-5
abundance: .
CDR3nt: TGCAGCGTCGCCGACAGCTACTATAGCAATCAGCCCCAGCATTTT
CDR3aa: CSVADSYYSNQPQHF

d_gene: .
v_gene: TRBV2
j_gene: TRBJ2-1
abundance: .
CDR3nt: TGTGCCAGCAGTGGGGAATTGACAGGTCCCAATGAGCAGTTCTTC
CDR3aa: CASSGELTGPNEQFF

d_gene: .
v_gene: TRBV10-3
j_gene: TRBJ1-1
abundance: .
CDR3nt: TGTGCCATCAGTGAGTTTGGCAGGACTGAAGCTTTCTTT
CDR3aa: CAISEFGRTEAFF

d_gene: TRBD1
v_gene: TRBV4-1
j_gene: TRBJ2-5
abundance: .
CDR3nt: TGCGCCAGCAGCCAAATGGGACAGGGTGTGACCCAGTACTTC
CDR3aa: CASSQMGQGVTQYF

d_gene: TRBD2
v_gene: TRBV30
j_gene: TRBJ2-5
abundance: .
CDR3nt: TGTGCCTGGAGTGTACTTGGGACTAGCGGGGGGGCCGGTATTCGAGAGACCCAGTACTTC
CDR3aa: CAWSVLGTSGGAGIRETQYF